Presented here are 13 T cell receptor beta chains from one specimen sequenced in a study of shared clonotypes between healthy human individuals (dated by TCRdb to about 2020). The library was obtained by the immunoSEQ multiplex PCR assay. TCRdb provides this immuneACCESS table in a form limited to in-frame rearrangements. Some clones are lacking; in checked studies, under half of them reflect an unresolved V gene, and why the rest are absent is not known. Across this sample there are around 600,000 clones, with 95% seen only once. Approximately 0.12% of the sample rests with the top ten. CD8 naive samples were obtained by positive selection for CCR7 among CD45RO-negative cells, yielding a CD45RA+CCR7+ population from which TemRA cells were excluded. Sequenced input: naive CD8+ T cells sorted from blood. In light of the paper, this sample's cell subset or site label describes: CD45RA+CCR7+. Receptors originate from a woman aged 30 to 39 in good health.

The CDR3 DNA reads as TGTGCCAGCAGCTTGGACCTTAGCGGGAGGGCCTACGAGCAGTACTTC. Its translation is CASSLDLSGRAYEQYF. This sequence joins TRBV5-4 and TRBJ2-7, with 11 positions matching TRBD2. V was pared by 0 bases and J by 2 bases, with 4 bases of the junction left unmatched. Germline CDR1 is SGHNT and CDR2 is YYREEE (reference sequence). This CDR3 is built from 16 residues.

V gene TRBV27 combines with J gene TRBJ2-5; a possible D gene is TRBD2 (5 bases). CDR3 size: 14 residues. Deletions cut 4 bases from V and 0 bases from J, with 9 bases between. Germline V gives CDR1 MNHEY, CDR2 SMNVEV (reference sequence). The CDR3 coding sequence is TGTGCCAGCAGTTCGTGGGAGAACCAAGAGACCCAGTACTTC. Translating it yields CASSSWENQETQYF.

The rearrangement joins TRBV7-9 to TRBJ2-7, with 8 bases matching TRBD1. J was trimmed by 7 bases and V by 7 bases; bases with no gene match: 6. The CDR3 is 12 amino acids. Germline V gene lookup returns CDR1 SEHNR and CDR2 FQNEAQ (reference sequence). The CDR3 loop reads CASTRQGREQYF. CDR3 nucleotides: TGTGCCAGCACCCGACAGGGGCGAGAGCAGTACTTC.

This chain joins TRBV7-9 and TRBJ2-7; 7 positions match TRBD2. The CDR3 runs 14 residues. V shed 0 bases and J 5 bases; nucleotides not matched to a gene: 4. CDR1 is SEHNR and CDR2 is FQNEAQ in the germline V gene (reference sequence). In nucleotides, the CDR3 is TGTGCCAGCAGCTTAGCGGGAGGGCCCCACGAGCAGTACTTC. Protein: CASSLAGGPHEQYF. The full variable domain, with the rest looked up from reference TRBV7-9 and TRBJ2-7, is DTGVSQNPRHKITKRGQNVTFRCDPISEHNRLYWYRQTLGQGPEFLTYFQNEAQLEKSRLLSDRFSAERPKGSFSTLEIQRTEQGDSAMYLCASSLAGGPHEQYFGPGTRLTVT.

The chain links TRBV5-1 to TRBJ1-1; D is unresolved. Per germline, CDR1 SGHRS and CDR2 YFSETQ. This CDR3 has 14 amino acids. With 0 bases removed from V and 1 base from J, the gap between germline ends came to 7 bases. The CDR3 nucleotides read TGCGCCAGCAGCTTGGCCCAGCGGAACACTGAAGCTTTCTTT. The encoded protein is CASSLAQRNTEAFF.

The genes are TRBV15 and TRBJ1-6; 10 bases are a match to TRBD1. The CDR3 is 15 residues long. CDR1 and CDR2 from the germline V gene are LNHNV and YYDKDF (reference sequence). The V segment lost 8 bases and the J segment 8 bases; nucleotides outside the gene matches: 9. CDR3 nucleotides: TGTGCCACCGCTGAGGGACAGGGGTATTATTCACCCCTCCACTTT. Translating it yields CATAEGQGYYSPLHF.

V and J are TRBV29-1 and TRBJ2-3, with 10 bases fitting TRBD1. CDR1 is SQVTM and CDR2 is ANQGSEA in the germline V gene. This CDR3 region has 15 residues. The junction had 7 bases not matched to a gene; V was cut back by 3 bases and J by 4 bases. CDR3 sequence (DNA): TGCAGCGTTGAGGAGGGACAGGGGTGGGCAGATACGCAGTATTTT. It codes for CSVEEGQGWADTQYF.

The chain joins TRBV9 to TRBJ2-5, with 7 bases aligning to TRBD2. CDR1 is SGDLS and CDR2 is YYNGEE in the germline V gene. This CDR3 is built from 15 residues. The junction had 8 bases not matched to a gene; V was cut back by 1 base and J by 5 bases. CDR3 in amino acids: CASSVSSGGLETQYF. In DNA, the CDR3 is TGTGCCAGCAGCGTATCTAGCGGCGGTTTGGAGACCCAGTACTTC.

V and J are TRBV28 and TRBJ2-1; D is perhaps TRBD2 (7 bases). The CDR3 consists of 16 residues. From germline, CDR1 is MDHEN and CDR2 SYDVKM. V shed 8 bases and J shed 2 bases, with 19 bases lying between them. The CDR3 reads CASDGGPGEAYNEQFF. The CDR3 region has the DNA TGTGCCAGCGACGGGGGGCCGGGAGAAGCCTACAATGAGCAGTTCTTC.

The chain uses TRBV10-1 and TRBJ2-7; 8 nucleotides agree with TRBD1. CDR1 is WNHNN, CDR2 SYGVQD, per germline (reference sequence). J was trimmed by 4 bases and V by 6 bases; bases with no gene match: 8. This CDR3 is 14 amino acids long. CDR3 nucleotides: TGCGCCAGCAGCGGGGACAGGAAAAGATACGAGCAGTACTTC. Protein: CASSGDRKRYEQYF.

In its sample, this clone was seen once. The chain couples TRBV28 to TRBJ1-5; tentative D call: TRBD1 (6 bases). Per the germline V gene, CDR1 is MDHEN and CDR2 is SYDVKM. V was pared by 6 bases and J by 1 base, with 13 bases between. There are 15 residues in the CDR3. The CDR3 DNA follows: TGTGCCAGCAGCTGGCAGGGGCGGAGCAATCAGCCCCAGCATTTT. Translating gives CASSWQGRSNQPQHF.

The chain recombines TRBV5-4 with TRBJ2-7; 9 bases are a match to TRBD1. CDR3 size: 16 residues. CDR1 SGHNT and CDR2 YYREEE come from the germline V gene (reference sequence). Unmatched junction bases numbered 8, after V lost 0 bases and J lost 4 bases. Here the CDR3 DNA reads TGTGCCAGCAGCTTGGCCGGACAGGGGTCGATATACGAGCAGTACTTC. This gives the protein CASSLAGQGSIYEQYF.

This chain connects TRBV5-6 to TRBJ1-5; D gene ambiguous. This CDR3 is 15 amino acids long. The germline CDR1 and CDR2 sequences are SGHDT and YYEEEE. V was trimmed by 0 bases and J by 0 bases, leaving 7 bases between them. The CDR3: CASSLAAASNQPQHF. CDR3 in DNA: TGTGCCAGCAGCTTGGCCGCAGCTAGCAATCAGCCCCAGCATTTT.